The sequence of this TCR beta chain was determined in a study of tumor and adjacent non-tumor tissue in lung cancer (dated by TCRdb to the late 2010s). Study-wide context: Patients with adenocarcinoma (about 12), squamous cell carcinoma (2) and small cell lung cancer (1) were included in the cohort. Among the approximately 15 patients, ages ranged from about 30 to 85 years, approximately 10 were men and 5 were women, and disease was TNM stage I to III. A total of roughly 120,000,000 productive TCRbeta reads were generated by sequencing, corresponding to an average of approximately 4.5 million reads per sample. Bulk TCRbeta repertoires were compared between lung tumor tissue and matched distant non-tumor lung tissue obtained from under 18 lung cancer patients. For each patient, one tumor sample and one normal lung sample were taken, giving about 29 paired specimens that underwent TCRbeta CDR3 sequencing.

Ends trimmed: V by 9 bases, J by 6 bases; bases unmatched to a gene: 10. The cysteine opens and the phenylalanine closes a CDR3 of 14 amino acids. Just the 42-base CDR3 DNA is kept, in frame starting at base 1. The germline V gene supplies CDR1 MDHEN and CDR2 SYDVKM. The protocol used for the library was multiplex PCR. Instrument on record: Illumina HiSeq 2500. TCRbeta libraries were constructed through three rounds of nested PCR with primers (Table S4) according to protocols adapted from ARM-PCR. Before sequencing, PCR products of 200-500 bp were excised from the gel and purified with the QIAquick gel extraction kit. Turning to the authors' computational methods: Reads were cleaned with Trimmomatic, merged with FLASH into complete CDR3 sequences, and assigned to V(D)J germline segments with MiTCR. Clonal diversity was computed as the inverse Simpson's index with VDJtools. In-frame sequences lacking a premature stop codon were counted as productive reads. The public reads were quality trimmed at Q25 with fastp and then assembled into clones with MiXCR by TCRdb, keeping productive beta chains. Each entry is one CDR3 protein sequence, shown with its most common DNA and genes. Clone size and V and J calls follow TCRdb, not the original study. The sample data list about 50,000 distinct CDR3 sequences, and 60% to 80% of these were observed just once. Together, the top ten hold roughly 25% of the sample.

The research as a whole found: Only around 16 patients were in the cohort, and the authors stated that larger samples and more detailed clinical data are needed. Significantly higher TCR diversity was found in younger patients, and higher tumor TCR diversity was associated with shorter overall and disease-free survival. The methods do not name the sequencing platform or mention unique molecular identifiers. Because peripheral blood was not sequenced, blood TCRbeta repertoires in the lung cancer patients of the study were not examined. Significantly higher TCR diversity (inverse Simpson) was observed in tumor tissue than in normal lung tissue (roughly 390 vs 170, P = 0.0075, Mann-Whitney U test). The top 100 clones made up a significantly larger cumulative share of the repertoire in normal lung than in tumor tissue.

RNA was extracted from bulk unsorted tissue and checked for quality with a NanoDrop ND-1000 and an Agilent 2100. Normal lung samples were distant non-tumor tissue taken more than 3 cm from the tumor edge. The donors were newly diagnosed lung cancer patients admitted for thoracic surgery in China from August to November 2014 who had not received prior chemotherapy. Patients with previous radiotherapy or chemotherapy, or with another concurrent cancer, were excluded from the study. Pieces of surgical tissue measuring about 1-2.2 cm3 were kept in RNAlater solution and stored at -80 degrees C until use. Points on this clonotype: Its antigen specificity is not known. A clone one base away is much larger, so this may be a read error.

The sequencing input was distant non-tumor lung tissue. The source is a woman aged 60-75 years with non-small cell lung cancer. The sequence links TRBV28 to TRBJ1-5; TRBD1 fits 8 bases in the junction. The CDR3 is CASPRPGGGQPQHF. The DNA sequence is TGTGCCAGTCCCCGTCCAGGGGGCGGTCAGCCCCAGCATTTT. Supplemented by the reference TRBV28 and TRBJ1-5 proteins around the CDR3, the complete variable domain is DVKVTQSSRYLVKRTGEKVFLECVQDMDHENMFWYRQDPGLGLRLIYFSYDVKMKEKGDIPEGYSVSREKKERFSLILESASTNQTSMYLCASPRPGGGQPQHFGDGTRLSIL.